These T cell receptor beta chains were read from a single sample in a study of OX40 agonist ivuxolimab in advanced cancers. Here immunoSEQ multiplex PCR was the method, and the copy in TCRdb shows in-frame clones only, minus some. The table shows tens of thousands of clones, with around 86% occurring only once. Sequences were derived from CD4+ or CD8+ T cells sorted from blood, sampled in a trial of the OX40 agonist ivuxolimab. Every receptor here comes from an adult with an advanced solid tumor such as melanoma, head and neck, liver or kidney cancer. CDR3s include the opening cysteine and the closing phenylalanine or tryptophan. The D gene is left open where the match is weak. Only part of the rows carry a size: once, few, many, or a class if the clone is expanded.

d_gene: -; v_gene: TRBV27; abundance: once; j_gene: TRBJ2-1; CDR3nt: TGTGCCAGCAGTCCGGGTTCACTTGAGCAGTTCTTC; CDR3aa: CASSPGSLEQFF
d_gene: -; v_gene: TRBV29-1; abundance: -; j_gene: TRBJ1-1; CDR3nt: TGCAGCGCTGAACGCGGAAACCTGAACACTGAAGCTTTCTTT; CDR3aa: CSAERGNLNTEAFF
d_gene: -; v_gene: TRBV15; abundance: -; j_gene: TRBJ1-3; CDR3nt: TGTGCCACCAGCAGTGACCTCGGGGTTATGGGAAACACCATATATTTT; CDR3aa: CATSSDLGVMGNTIYF
d_gene: -; v_gene: TRBV7-9; abundance: -; j_gene: TRBJ2-1; CDR3nt: TGTGCCAGCAGCGGTTATGAGGAGCAGTTCTTC; CDR3aa: CASSGYEEQFF
d_gene: TRBD2; v_gene: TRBV28; abundance: -; j_gene: TRBJ2-7; CDR3nt: TGTGCCAGCAGTTCCCCCCCTAGCGGGAACCCCTACGAGCAGTACTTC; CDR3aa: CASSSPPSGNPYEQYF
d_gene: -; v_gene: TRBV6-1; abundance: -; j_gene: TRBJ1-5; CDR3nt: TGTGCCAGCAGATACAGGGACAATCAGCCCCAGCATTTT; CDR3aa: CASRYRDNQPQHF
d_gene: TRBD1; v_gene: TRBV7-9; abundance: -; j_gene: TRBJ2-7; CDR3nt: TGTGCCAGCAGCTTGGACAGGAGCTCCTACGAGCAGTACTTC; CDR3aa: CASSLDRSSYEQYF
d_gene: -; v_gene: TRBV12-2; abundance: -; j_gene: TRBJ2-1; CDR3nt: TGTGCAAGTCGCTTAAATCTACCAGGGACTAGCGGGAGGGCCGGTTACAATGAGCAGTTCTTC; CDR3aa: CASRLNLPGTSGRAGYNEQFF
d_gene: TRBD2; v_gene: TRBV5-4; abundance: -; j_gene: TRBJ2-1; CDR3nt: TGTGCCAGCAGCCCTGAAGGGGCGGGGGGTCGGAATGAGCAGTTCTTC; CDR3aa: CASSPEGAGGRNEQFF
d_gene: TRBD1; v_gene: TRBV4-2; abundance: -; j_gene: TRBJ1-2; CDR3nt: TGTGCCAGCAGTAAGTGGGGACAGGACAATGGCTACACCTTC; CDR3aa: CASSKWGQDNGYTF
d_gene: TRBD1; v_gene: TRBV11-3; abundance: -; j_gene: TRBJ2-1; CDR3nt: TGTGCCAGCAGCTTAGTGGGACAGGGCCGTGGTGAGCAGTTCTTC; CDR3aa: CASSLVGQGRGEQFF
d_gene: TRBD2; v_gene: TRBV7-9; abundance: -; j_gene: TRBJ2-1; CDR3nt: TGTGCCAGCAATTCTGCTAGCGGCGAGCAGTTCTTC; CDR3aa: CASNSASGEQFF
d_gene: -; v_gene: TRBV7-9; abundance: -; j_gene: TRBJ2-2; CDR3nt: TGTGCCAGCAGCTCTAGACTAGAATGGGCCGGGGAGCTGTTTTTT; CDR3aa: CASSSRLEWAGELFF
d_gene: -; v_gene: TRBV6-1; abundance: -; j_gene: TRBJ2-1; CDR3nt: TGTGCCAGCAGTGAAGCACCCAGACTAGAAATCAATGAGCAGTTCTTC; CDR3aa: CASSEAPRLEINEQFF
d_gene: -; v_gene: TRBV7-9; abundance: -; j_gene: TRBJ1-2; CDR3nt: TGTGCCAGCAGCTTAGCCATTACCACACGGAGCTACACCTTC; CDR3aa: CASSLAITTRSYTF
d_gene: -; v_gene: TRBV5-1; abundance: -; j_gene: TRBJ1-2; CDR3nt: TGCGCCAGCAGCTTGGACGCGGTGAGTTCGACCTATGGCTACACCTTC; CDR3aa: CASSLDAVSSTYGYTF
d_gene: TRBD2; v_gene: TRBV7-2; abundance: -; j_gene: TRBJ2-3; CDR3nt: TGTGCCAGCAGCCCTTCGGGACTAGCGGGAGGGATCGGCACAGATACGCAGTATTTT; CDR3aa: CASSPSGLAGGIGTDTQYF
d_gene: -; v_gene: TRBV7-2; abundance: -; j_gene: TRBJ1-5; CDR3nt: TGTGCCAGCAGCCCCAACGATTGGGAGGGCTTTGACAATCAGCCCCGGCATTTT; CDR3aa: CASSPNDWEGFDNQPRHF
d_gene: TRBD1; v_gene: TRBV7-8; abundance: once; j_gene: TRBJ2-1; CDR3nt: TGTGCCAGCAGCTCCCGACAGGGTCGGTATGAGCAGTTCTTC; CDR3aa: CASSSRQGRYEQFF
d_gene: -; v_gene: TRBV5-1; abundance: -; j_gene: TRBJ2-5; CDR3nt: TGCGCCAGCAGCATCGACAAAAACCAAGAGACCCAGTACTTC; CDR3aa: CASSIDKNQETQYF
d_gene: -; v_gene: TRBV14; abundance: -; j_gene: TRBJ2-4; CDR3nt: TGTGCCAGCAGCCAAGCCCGATCGTTAGCCAAAAACATTCAGTACTTC; CDR3aa: CASSQARSLAKNIQYF
d_gene: -; v_gene: TRBV5-1; abundance: -; j_gene: TRBJ2-3; CDR3nt: TGCGCCAGCAGGTTTGTGGGGATCACAGATACGCAGTATTTT; CDR3aa: CASRFVGITDTQYF
d_gene: -; v_gene: TRBV27; abundance: -; j_gene: TRBJ1-2; CDR3nt: TGTGCCAGCAGTTTGGTTCCAAACTATGGCTACACCTTC; CDR3aa: CASSLVPNYGYTF
d_gene: -; v_gene: TRBV28; abundance: -; j_gene: TRBJ1-1; CDR3nt: TGTGCCAGCAGTTTATTCCGGAAAGGGATGGCTGAAGCTTTCTTT; CDR3aa: CASSLFRKGMAEAFF
d_gene: TRBD1; v_gene: TRBV6-5; abundance: -; j_gene: TRBJ1-6; CDR3nt: TGTGCCAGCACCCGACAGGGAGGGTCTGGTTCACCCCTCCACTTT; CDR3aa: CASTRQGGSGSPLHF
d_gene: -; v_gene: TRBV7-9; abundance: once; j_gene: TRBJ1-2; CDR3nt: TGTGCCAGCAGCTTATCTAACGCAGGGCGGTCCTATGGCTACACCTTC; CDR3aa: CASSLSNAGRSYGYTF
d_gene: TRBD1; v_gene: TRBV16; abundance: -; j_gene: TRBJ1-5; CDR3nt: TGTGCCAGCAGCCCGGGACAGTACAATCAGCCCCAGCATTTT; CDR3aa: CASSPGQYNQPQHF
d_gene: -; v_gene: TRBV5-4; abundance: -; j_gene: TRBJ1-6; CDR3nt: TGTGCCAGCAGCTTGAACCCAGGGTGGAGCTCACCCCTCCACTTT; CDR3aa: CASSLNPGWSSPLHF
d_gene: -; v_gene: TRBV7-3; abundance: -; j_gene: TRBJ2-5; CDR3nt: TGTGCCAGCAGCCGGTTTCCGGGAGTGGAGACCCAGTACTTC; CDR3aa: CASSRFPGVETQYF
d_gene: TRBD1; v_gene: TRBV27; abundance: -; j_gene: TRBJ2-5; CDR3nt: TGTGCCAGCAGTTTAATTGGGACAGGGGGGGGAGAGACCCAGTACTTC; CDR3aa: CASSLIGTGGGETQYF
d_gene: -; v_gene: TRBV7-2; abundance: -; j_gene: TRBJ2-3; CDR3nt: TGTGCCAGCAGCTTATCCGGTGGGAAGGATACGCAGTATTTT; CDR3aa: CASSLSGGKDTQYF